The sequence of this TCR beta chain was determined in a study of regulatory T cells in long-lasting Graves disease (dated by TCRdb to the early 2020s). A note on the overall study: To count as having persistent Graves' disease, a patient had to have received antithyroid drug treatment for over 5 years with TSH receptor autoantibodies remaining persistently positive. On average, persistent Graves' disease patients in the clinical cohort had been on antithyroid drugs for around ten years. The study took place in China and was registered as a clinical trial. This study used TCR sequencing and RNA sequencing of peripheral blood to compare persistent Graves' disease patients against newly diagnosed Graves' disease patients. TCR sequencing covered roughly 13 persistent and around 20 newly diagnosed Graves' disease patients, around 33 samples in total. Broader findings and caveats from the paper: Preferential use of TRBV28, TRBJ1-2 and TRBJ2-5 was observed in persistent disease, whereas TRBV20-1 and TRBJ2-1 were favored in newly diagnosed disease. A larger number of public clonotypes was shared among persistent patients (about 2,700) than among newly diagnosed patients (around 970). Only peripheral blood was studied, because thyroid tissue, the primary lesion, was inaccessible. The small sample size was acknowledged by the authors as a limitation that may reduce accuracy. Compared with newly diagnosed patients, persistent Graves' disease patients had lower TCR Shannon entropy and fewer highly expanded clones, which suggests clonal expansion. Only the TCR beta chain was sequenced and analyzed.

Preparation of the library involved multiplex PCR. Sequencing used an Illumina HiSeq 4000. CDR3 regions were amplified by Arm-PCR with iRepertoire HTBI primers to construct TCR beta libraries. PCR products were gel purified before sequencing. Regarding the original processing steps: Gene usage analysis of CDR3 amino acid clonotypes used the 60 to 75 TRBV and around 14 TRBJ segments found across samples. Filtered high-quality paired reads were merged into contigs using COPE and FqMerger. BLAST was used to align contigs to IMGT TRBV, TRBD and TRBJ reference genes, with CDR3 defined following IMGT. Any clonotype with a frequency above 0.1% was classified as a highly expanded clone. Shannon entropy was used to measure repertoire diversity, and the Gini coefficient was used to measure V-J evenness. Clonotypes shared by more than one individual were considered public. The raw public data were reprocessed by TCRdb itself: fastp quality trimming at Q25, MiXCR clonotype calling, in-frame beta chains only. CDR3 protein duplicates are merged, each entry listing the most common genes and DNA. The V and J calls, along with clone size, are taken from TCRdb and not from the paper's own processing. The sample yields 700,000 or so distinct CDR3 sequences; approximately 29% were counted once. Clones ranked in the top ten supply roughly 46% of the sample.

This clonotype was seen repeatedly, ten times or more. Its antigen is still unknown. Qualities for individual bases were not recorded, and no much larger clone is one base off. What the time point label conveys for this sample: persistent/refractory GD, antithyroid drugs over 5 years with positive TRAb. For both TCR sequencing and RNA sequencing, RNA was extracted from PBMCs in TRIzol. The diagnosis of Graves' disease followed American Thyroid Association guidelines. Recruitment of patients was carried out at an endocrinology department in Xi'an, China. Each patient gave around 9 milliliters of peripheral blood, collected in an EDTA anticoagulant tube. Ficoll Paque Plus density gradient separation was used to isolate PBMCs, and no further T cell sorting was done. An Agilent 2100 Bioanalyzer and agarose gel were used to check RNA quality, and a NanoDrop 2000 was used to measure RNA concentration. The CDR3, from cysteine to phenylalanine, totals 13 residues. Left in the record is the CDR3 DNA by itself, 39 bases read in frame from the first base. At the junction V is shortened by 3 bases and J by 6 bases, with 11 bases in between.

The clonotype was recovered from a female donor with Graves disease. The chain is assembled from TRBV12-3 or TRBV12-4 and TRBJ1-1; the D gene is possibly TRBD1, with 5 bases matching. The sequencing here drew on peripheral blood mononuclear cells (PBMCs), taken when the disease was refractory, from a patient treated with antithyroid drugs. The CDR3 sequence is CASSFGGSPEAFF. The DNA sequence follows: TGTGCCAGCAGTTTTGGGGGAAGCCCTGAAGCTTTCTTT.